This TCR beta chain was observed in a study of T-cell reconstitution after alpha-beta-depleted transplantation in children. The length of the CDR3 is 17 residues. J was trimmed by 3 bases and V by 1 base; bases with no gene match: 6. The germline V gene has CDR1 MGHRA and CDR2 YSYEKL. The TCRbeta library incorporated unique molecular identifiers. TCRdb independently ran MiXCR on the PCR reads; one entry per CDR3 protein. This table has 450,000 to 500,000 distinct CDR3 sequences, around an eighth appearing once. The chain carries TRBV4-1 and TRBJ2-1; 10 bases map to TRBD2. This TCR came from a human donor who donated a stem cell graft to a child with combined immunodeficiency. Sequenced material: PBMCs from the stem cell graft donor, taken from the stem cell graft. CDR3 amino acids: CASSQVSSGRGYNEQFF. CDR3 in DNA: TGCGCCAGCAGCCAAGTTTCTAGCGGGAGAGGCTACAATGAGCAGTTCTTC.